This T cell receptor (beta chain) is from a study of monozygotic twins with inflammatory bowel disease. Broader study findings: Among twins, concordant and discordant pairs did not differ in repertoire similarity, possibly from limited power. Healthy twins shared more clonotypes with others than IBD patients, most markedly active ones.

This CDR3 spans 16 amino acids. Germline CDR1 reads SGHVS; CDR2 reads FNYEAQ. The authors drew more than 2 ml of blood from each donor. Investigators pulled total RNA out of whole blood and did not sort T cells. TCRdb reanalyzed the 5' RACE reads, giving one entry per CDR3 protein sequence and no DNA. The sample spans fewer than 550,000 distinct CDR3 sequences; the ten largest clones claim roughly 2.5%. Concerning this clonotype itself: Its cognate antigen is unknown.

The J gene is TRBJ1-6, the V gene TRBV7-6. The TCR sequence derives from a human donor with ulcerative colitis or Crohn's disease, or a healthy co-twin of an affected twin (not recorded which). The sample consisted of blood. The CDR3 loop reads CASSLPPNGVNSPLHF. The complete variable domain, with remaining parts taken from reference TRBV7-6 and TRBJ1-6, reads GAGVSQSPRYKVTKRGQDVALRCDPISGHVSLYWYRQALGQGPEFLTYFNYEAQQDKSGLPNDRFSAERPEGSISTLTIQRTEQRDSAMYRCASSLPPNGVNSPLHFGNGTRLTVT.